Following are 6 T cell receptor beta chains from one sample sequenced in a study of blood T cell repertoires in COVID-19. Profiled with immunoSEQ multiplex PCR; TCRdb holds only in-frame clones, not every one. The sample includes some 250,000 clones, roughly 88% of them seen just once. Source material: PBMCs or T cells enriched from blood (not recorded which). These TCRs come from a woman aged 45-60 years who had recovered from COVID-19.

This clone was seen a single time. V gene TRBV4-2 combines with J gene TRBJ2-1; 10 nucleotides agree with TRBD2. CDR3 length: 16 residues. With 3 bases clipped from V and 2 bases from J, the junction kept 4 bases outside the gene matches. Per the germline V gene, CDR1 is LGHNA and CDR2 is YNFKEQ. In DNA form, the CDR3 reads TGTGCCAGCAGCCAGGCCCTAGCGGGAGCCTACAATGAGCAGTTCTTC. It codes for CASSQALAGAYNEQFF.

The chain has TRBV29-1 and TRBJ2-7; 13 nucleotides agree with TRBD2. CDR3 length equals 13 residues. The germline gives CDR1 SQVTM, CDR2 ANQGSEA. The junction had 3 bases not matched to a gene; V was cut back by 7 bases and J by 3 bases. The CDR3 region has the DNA TGCAGCGCAAGACTAGCGGGAGGCTACGAGCAGTACTTC. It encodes CSARLAGGYEQYF.

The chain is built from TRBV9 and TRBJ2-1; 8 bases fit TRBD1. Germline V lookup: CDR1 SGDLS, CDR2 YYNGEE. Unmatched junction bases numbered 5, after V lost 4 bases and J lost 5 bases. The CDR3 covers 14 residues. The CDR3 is CASSRQGQDNEQFF. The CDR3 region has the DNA TGTGCCAGCAGCCGACAGGGGCAGGACAATGAGCAGTTCTTC.

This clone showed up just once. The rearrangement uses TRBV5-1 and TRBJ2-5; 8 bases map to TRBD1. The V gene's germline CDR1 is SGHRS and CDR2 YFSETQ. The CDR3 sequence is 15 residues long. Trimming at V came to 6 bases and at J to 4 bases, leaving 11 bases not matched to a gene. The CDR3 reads CASTGRTGRPETQYF. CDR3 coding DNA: TGCGCCAGCACAGGGAGGACAGGGCGGCCAGAGACCCAGTACTTC. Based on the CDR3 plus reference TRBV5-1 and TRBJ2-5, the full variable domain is KAGVTQTPRYLIKTRGQQVTLSCSPISGHRSVSWYQQTPGQGLQFLFEYFSETQRNKGNFPGRFSGRQFSNSRSEMNVSTLELGDSALYLCASTGRTGRPETQYFGPGTRLLVL.

The CDR3 is CASTRQGNTQYF. The CDR3 bases are TGTGCCAGCACTCGGCAGGGAAATACGCAGTATTTT. The rearrangement links TRBV2 to TRBJ2-3, with D tentatively TRBD1 (5 bases). Germline V gene lookup returns CDR1 SNHLY and CDR2 FYNNEI. V was trimmed by 7 bases and J by 7 bases, leaving 12 bases between them. The CDR3 has 12 amino acids. The whole variable domain, remainder taken from reference TRBV2 and TRBJ2-3, is EPEVTQTPSHQVTQMGQEVILRCVPISNHLYFYWYRQILGQKVEFLVSFYNNEISEKSEIFDDQFSVERPDGSNFTLKIRSTKLEDSAMYFCASTRQGNTQYFGPGTRLTVL.

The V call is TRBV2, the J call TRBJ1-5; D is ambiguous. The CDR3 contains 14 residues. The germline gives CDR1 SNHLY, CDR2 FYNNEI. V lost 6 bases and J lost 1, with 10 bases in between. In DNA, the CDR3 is TGTGCCAGCAGGGAAATGCGGAGCAATCAGCCCCAGCATTTT. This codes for CASREMRSNQPQHF. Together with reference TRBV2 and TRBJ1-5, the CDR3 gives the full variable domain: EPEVTQTPSHQVTQMGQEVILRCVPISNHLYFYWYRQILGQKVEFLVSFYNNEISEKSEIFDDQFSVERPDGSNFTLKIRSTKLEDSAMYFCASREMRSNQPQHFGDGTRLSIL.